This T cell receptor beta chain was recorded in a study of blood T cell repertoires in COVID-19. Original processing methods: The authors estimated nucleated cell counts from reference gene primer amplification. Sequencing was performed with immunoSEQ multiplex PCR; in TCRdb, only in-frame clones are kept and a portion is missing. D and trimming come from the DNA, and the V and J calls and clone size come from that table. Of about 200,000 clones listed, 75% to 90% are singletons. The ends lost 0 bases at V and 2 bases at J; junction bases unmatched: 7. CDR1 and CDR2 (germline): SGHTA, FQGNSA. The CDR3 runs 16 residues. Ages ranged from roughly 18 to 100 years, with residence in about two dozen US areas. Participants' reported clinical history set cohort assignment.

V is TRBV7-2 and J is TRBJ2-7, with TRBD2 identical over 7 bases. The receptor was isolated from a woman aged 40 to 50 with acute COVID-19. Material for sequencing was PBMCs or T cells enriched from blood (not recorded which). The CDR3 sequence is CASSLAASRGAYEQYF. CDR3 DNA sequence: TGTGCCAGCAGCTTAGCGGCCAGTCGGGGGGCCTACGAGCAGTACTTC.